What follows describes a single T cell receptor (beta chain). This clone appeared a single time. The target of this receptor is not known. It has no much larger one-base neighbor in the sample; base qualities were not kept. Trimming leaves V shorter by 9 bases and J shorter by 2 bases, with the junction holding 3 bases beyond the gene matches. CDR1 and CDR2 (ENHRY, SYGVKD) derive from the germline V gene. From the cysteine through the phenylalanine, the CDR3 covers 13 amino acids. Only the CDR3 part of the read is kept: 39 bases, read in frame from the first base. Using the deep immunoSEQ assay, multiplex PCR amplified TCR CDR3 regions from genomic DNA. For each cell subset, the extracted genomic DNA was distributed evenly across all wells of several immunoSEQ 96-well plates, and each plate served as one replicate. Each replicate PCR for sorted subsets received roughly 0.2 ug genomic DNA, equal to tens of thousands of T cell genomes. The purified libraries were quantified using a Qubit 3.0 fluorometer, sized with a Bioanalyzer 2100, and then quantified again using the KAPA Library Quantification kit. Every immunoSEQ 96-well plate was sequenced on a separate single-read 150-cycle Illumina NextSeq 550 flow cell. In the authors' own workflow: Because the immunoSEQ output included only junctional sequences and no quality scores, the filtering could not be the same as the filtering used for full-length reads. Sequences were annotated with PyIR, a Python wrapper for IgBLAST v1.9, and V/J genes and CDR3 were assigned using IMGT germline references. Any read was removed if the V/J assignment was weak (E-value above 1e-6), the CDR3 was missing, or the read contained stop codons, out-of-frame junctions, or ambiguous translated residues. V3J clonotypes were defined as sequences sharing an identical inferred V gene, J gene, and CDR3 amino acid sequence. The percentage overlap between two repertoires was calculated by dividing the number of shared unique clonotypes by the size of the smaller repertoire. Three approaches were used to assess repertoire richness: RTK rarefaction, the Chao1 estimator, and Recon v2.1 estimates of unobserved clonotypes. Generation probabilities were computed with OLGA for all TCRbeta clonotypes obtained by the gDNA method from a few donors. In its TCRdb copy, this immuneACCESS table keeps in-frame sequences only and misses some clones. Where compared with another copy, unresolved V genes explain less than half of these, and the others have no known cause. The V and J calls and clone size are taken from that table; D and trimming were inferred from the DNA. Counted in this sample were under 600,000 clones; 97% of them appeared once. The ten largest clones capture about 0.057% of the sample.

This sample is drawn from a study of shared clonotypes between healthy human individuals (TCRdb year 2020). Notes on the research overall: The cohort comprised a couple of women and a few men aged 18 to 49 years. For each donor, three plates each were used for CD4 naive and CD4 memory, two plates were used for CD8 naive, and one plate was used for CD8 memory. To estimate repertoire size and how much clonotypes are shared between individuals, the study performed deep sequencing of blood TCR repertoires from about five healthy adults. To increase sequencing depth and limit assay-specific biases, TCR repertoire library preparation and sequencing were carried out by different laboratories using diverse techniques. Leukapheresis yielded between about 0.94 and 9.5 billion PBMCs per donor.

The donors were healthy, HIV-negative adults with no recently reported acute infections or vaccinations. Only Caucasian adults living in Nashville, Tennessee, USA were represented among the donors. CD4+ T cells were enriched by magnetic negative selection; naive cells were then positively selected on CD45RA, and the negative fraction formed the memory subset. Blood was obtained by leukapheresis, after which PBMCs were separated by Ficoll-Histopaque density gradient centrifugation and cryopreserved in liquid nitrogen vapor phase. Purity and quantity of every magnetically sorted T cell population were checked by analytical flow cytometry. Genomic DNA was isolated from every sorted fraction and measured by UV absorbance on a Nanodrop 2000c. What the study reported, not specific to this receptor: When several donors were compared, the shared fraction of clonotypes was about 5% for naive CD4, less than 4% for naive CD8, roughly 2.5% for memory CD4, and less than 0.5% for memory CD8. Based on pairwise subsampling, the degree of clonotype sharing among donors was expected to be affected by sequencing depth. The small number of donors limited the genetic and exposure-history diversity represented. Sampling was limited to blood, and TCR repertoires in tissue likely differ from TCR repertoires in blood. Even with the large sequencing depth, rarefaction of the sorted-subset datasets indicated that sequencing was incomplete. Compared with non-shared clonotypes, the clonotypes found in all four sorted-subset donors had higher generation probabilities. Naive subsets generally had larger estimated clonotype richness than memory subsets.

The chain uses TRBV10-3 and TRBJ2-3, with 9 bases aligning to TRBD2. Sequencing input: naive CD4+ T cells sorted from blood. The sample's cell subset or site label, decoded: CD45RA+ positively selected. This TCR was sampled from a woman in her twenties or thirties in good health. The DNA is TGTGCCATTCAGCGGGAGGTCACAGATACGCAGTATTTT. It encodes CAIQREVTDTQYF.